Listed below are T cell receptor beta chains from one sample, sequenced in a study of blood T cells in healthy people across ages. TCRdb re-called the 5' RACE reads with MiXCR, one entry per CDR3 protein. The sample records over a million distinct CDR3 sequences, 35% to 45% being singletons. Input material: blood. Receptor source: a woman aged 18-35 years in good health. Both conserved end residues are part of each CDR3. A D gene is named only where the DNA matches it firmly. Clone sizes are given selectively: once, few, many, or a class where the clone is expanded.

len	j_gene	d_gene	v_gene	abundance	CDR3aa	CDR3nt
15	TRBJ2-1	TRBD2	TRBV2	once	CASLRGIAGGNEQFF	TGTGCCAGCCTCAGGGGGATAGCGGGGGGCAATGAGCAGTTCTTC
13	TRBJ2-7	TRBD1	TRBV20-1	NA	CSATGTDYNEQYF	TGCAGTGCGACCGGGACAGACTACAATGAGCAGTACTTC
15	TRBJ2-3	TRBD1	TRBV27	NA	CASRPQGAQPDTQYF	TGTGCCAGCAGACCACAGGGGGCGCAGCCAGATACGCAGTATTTT
16	TRBJ2-1	TRBD2	TRBV20-1	NA	CSARRAGGFSDNEQFF	TGCAGTGCTCGTCGGGCGGGGGGCTTCTCAGACAATGAGCAGTTCTTC
13	TRBJ2-1	TRBD1	TRBV20-1	few	CSAWDSEGDEQFF	TGCAGTGCTTGGGACAGCGAGGGAGATGAGCAGTTCTTC
15	TRBJ2-1	TRBD2	TRBV7-2	few	CASSSLAAIYNEQFF	TGTGCCAGCAGCTCTCTAGCGGCAATCTACAATGAGCAGTTCTTC
13	TRBJ1-2	NA	TRBV7-9	NA	CASSPGGGFGYTF	TGTGCCAGCAGCCCGGGGGGGGGCTTCGGCTACACCTTC
16	TRBJ2-3	NA	TRBV20-1	few	CSARDPGSTSTDTQYF	TGCAGTGCTAGAGATCCAGGTAGCACCAGCACAGATACGCAGTATTTT
16	TRBJ2-1	TRBD1	TRBV6-1	few	CASSGMGQGQYNEQFF	TGTGCCAGCAGCGGGATGGGACAGGGTCAATACAATGAGCAGTTCTTC
15	TRBJ2-2	NA	TRBV6-5	few	CASSPDWRLTGELFF	TGTGCCAGCAGTCCCGATTGGCGGTTAACCGGGGAGCTGTTTTTT
16	TRBJ2-1	NA	TRBV9	NA	CASSVEAGDYRETQFF	TGTGCCAGCAGCGTCGAGGCAGGAGACTATCGGGAGACCCAGTTCTTC
11	TRBJ2-7	NA	TRBV10-3	many	CACQGSYEQYF	TGTGCCTGCCAGGGGAGCTACGAGCAGTACTTC
16	TRBJ1-5	TRBD1	TRBV7-9	NA	CATQGEGQGPNQPQHF	TGTGCCACCCAGGGAGAGGGACAGGGCCCCAATCAGCCCCAGCATTTT
15	TRBJ1-2	TRBD1	TRBV27	few	CASSLSLAGGNGYTF	TGTGCCAGCAGTTTATCATTGGCAGGGGGGAATGGCTACACCTTC
14	TRBJ2-1	NA	TRBV29-1	many	CSVPTQLKNNEQFF	TGCAGCGTACCCACCCAGTTAAAAAACAATGAGCAGTTCTTC
13	TRBJ1-1	NA	TRBV20-1	NA	CSALGRSNTEAFF	TGCAGTGCTCTCGGGAGGTCGAACACTGAAGCTTTCTTT
15	TRBJ2-3	TRBD2	TRBV3-1	few	CASSPTLAGTDTQYF	TGTGCCAGCAGCCCCACACTAGCGGGCACAGATACGCAGTATTTT
11	TRBJ2-7	NA	TRBV5-1	few	CASSIGLEQYF	TGCGCCAGCAGTATAGGGCTCGAGCAGTACTTC
13	TRBJ1-1	NA	TRBV15	few	CATSTEVGVEAFF	TGTGCCACCAGCACAGAGGTGGGAGTTGAAGCTTTCTTT
14	TRBJ2-7	NA	TRBV27	NA	CASSLQAYSYEQYF	TGTGCCAGCAGTTTACAAGCGTACTCCTACGAGCAGTACTTC
16	TRBJ2-3	NA	TRBV3-1	NA	CASSQDLTRGTDTQYF	TGTGCCAGCAGCCAAGATCTGACCAGGGGCACAGATACGCAGTATTTT
14	TRBJ1-2	TRBD1	TRBV28	few	CASSLDRGRVGYTF	TGTGCCAGCAGTTTAGACAGGGGGAGGGTTGGCTACACCTTC
16	TRBJ2-1	NA	TRBV10-3	NA	CAISESGRGTYNEQFF	TGTGCCATCAGTGAGTCGGGACGGGGGACCTACAATGAGCAGTTCTTC
14	TRBJ2-2	NA	TRBV20-1	few	CSASSGSDTGELFF	TGCAGTGCTAGTTCCGGGTCCGACACCGGGGAGCTGTTTTTT
19	TRBJ2-3	NA	TRBV6-1	NA	CASRGAPRDPTFNTDTQYF	TGTGCCAGTCGTGGGGCCCCCCGGGACCCAACCTTTAACACAGATACGCAGTATTTT
16	TRBJ2-3	TRBD2	TRBV4-1	NA	CASSQDGGRTTDTQYF	TGCGCCAGCAGCCAAGACGGCGGGAGGACAACAGATACGCAGTATTTT
13	TRBJ1-2	NA	TRBV25-1	few	CASRSTVNYGYTF	TGTGCCAGCAGATCGACGGTAAACTATGGCTACACCTTC
13	TRBJ2-1	NA	TRBV18	few	CASSPPINNEQFF	TGTGCCAGCTCACCACCGATCAACAATGAGCAGTTCTTC
13	TRBJ2-7	NA	TRBV5-1	NA	CASRQGDSYEQYF	TGCGCCAGCCGGCAGGGTGACTCCTACGAGCAGTACTTC
13	TRBJ2-7	NA	TRBV27	few	CASSVVGDHEQYF	TGTGCCAGCAGTGTCGTGGGGGATCACGAGCAGTACTTC
16	TRBJ2-1	TRBD2	TRBV10-3	NA	CAITAPGLAGYNEQFF	TGTGCCATCACCGCACCCGGACTAGCGGGGTACAATGAGCAGTTCTTC
12	TRBJ2-5	NA	TRBV29-1	NA	CSVEGDIYGQYF	TGCAGCGTTGAAGGGGATATCTACGGGCAGTACTTC
15	TRBJ2-1	TRBD2	TRBV24-1	few	CATSDLLRGYNEQFF	TGTGCCACCAGTGATTTGTTGCGGGGGTACAATGAGCAGTTCTTC
16	TRBJ1-5	TRBD1	TRBV20-1	NA	CSAPPTGTGPNQPQHF	TGCAGTGCGCCGCCTACCGGGACAGGGCCTAATCAGCCCCAGCATTTT
16	TRBJ2-5	TRBD2	TRBV2	NA	CASSAPPGRLQETQYF	TGTGCCAGCAGCGCACCACCCGGGAGGCTCCAAGAGACCCAGTACTTC
14	TRBJ2-5	NA	TRBV4-2	NA	CASSQGPRGGEQYF	TGTGCCAGCAGCCAAGGCCCTAGGGGAGGTGAGCAGTACTTC
13	TRBJ2-7	NA	TRBV7-2	NA	CASSKIGGNEQYF	TGTGCCAGCAGCAAAATAGGAGGGAACGAGCAGTACTTC
17	TRBJ2-3	NA	TRBV15	NA	CATSRDRLQSRPDTQYF	TGTGCCACCAGCAGAGATCGCCTACAGTCCCGGCCAGATACGCAGTATTTT
12	TRBJ2-5	NA	TRBV5-5	few	CASSLWSFVQYF	TGTGCCAGCAGCTTGTGGAGTTTTGTGCAGTACTTC
15	TRBJ1-3	NA	TRBV20-1	few	CSAHGGSLSGNTIYF	TGCAGTGCCCATGGGGGCAGTCTCTCTGGAAACACCATATATTTT
13	TRBJ2-5	NA	TRBV20-1	NA	CSAPGLHTETQYF	TGCAGTGCCCCGGGACTCCACACGGAGACCCAGTACTTC
18	TRBJ2-4	NA	TRBV4-1	NA	CASSQDYRERVAKNIQYF	TGCGCCAGCAGCCAAGATTACAGGGAGAGGGTAGCCAAAAACATTCAGTACTTC
14	TRBJ2-4	NA	TRBV7-2	NA	CASSLVRSANIQYF	TGTGCCAGCAGCTTAGTACGATCCGCAAACATTCAGTACTTC
14	TRBJ2-7	NA	TRBV27	few	CASSLNPLVYEQYF	TGTGCCAGCAGTTTAAACCCCTTAGTGTACGAGCAGTACTTC
15	TRBJ2-3	NA	TRBV12-3/TRBV12-4	NA	CASRLGAGTTDTQYF	TGTGCCAGCAGGTTAGGGGCGGGGACGACAGATACGCAGTATTTT
16	TRBJ2-3	TRBD2	TRBV20-1	NA	CSARGMTSGRTDTQYF	TGCAGTGCTAGAGGCATGACTAGCGGGAGAACAGATACGCAGTATTTT
17	TRBJ2-5	TRBD2	TRBV3-1	few	CASSQGLAGDLQETQYF	TGTGCCAGCAGCCAAGGGCTAGCGGGCGATCTACAAGAGACCCAGTACTTC
13	TRBJ2-7	NA	TRBV6-5	NA	CASTAGAPYEQYF	TGTGCCAGCACCGCAGGGGCACCCTACGAGCAGTACTTC
13	TRBJ1-2	NA	TRBV4-1	few	CASSQDQIYGYTF	TGCGCCAGCAGCCAAGACCAGATCTATGGCTACACCTTC
17	TRBJ1-3	TRBD1	TRBV29-1	NA	CSVLGTGVVSSGNTIYF	TGCAGCGTTCTCGGGACAGGGGTCGTCTCCTCTGGAAACACCATATATTTT
14	TRBJ2-2	TRBD1	TRBV2	few	CASNSGQGTGELFF	TGTGCCAGCAATTCGGGACAGGGAACCGGGGAGCTGTTTTTT
15	TRBJ1-4	NA	TRBV7-9	NA	CASSLGATTNEKLFF	TGTGCCAGCAGCTTAGGGGCAACAACTAATGAAAAACTGTTTTTT
12	TRBJ2-1	NA	TRBV20-1	NA	CSEAGPYDEQFF	TGCAGTGAGGCGGGTCCCTACGATGAGCAGTTCTTC